The 21 T cell receptor beta chains in this list originate from one sample, sequenced in a study of regulatory T cells in long-lasting Graves disease. CDR3 regions were amplified by Arm-PCR using iRepertoire HTBI primers to build TCR beta libraries. TCRdb re-called the multiplex PCR reads with MiXCR, one entry per CDR3 protein. The data contain approximately 390,000 distinct CDR3 sequences, 15% to 20% of them singletons. Time point described: newly diagnosed GD, antithyroid drugs for less than 3 months. Researchers made the TCR library from RNA that was extracted from PBMCs. In addition, the sample was reused for a study of T cells in Graves' hyperthyroidism and ophthalmopathy.

The sequencing here drew on peripheral blood mononuclear cells (PBMCs), taken at new diagnosis, from a patient treated with antithyroid drugs. The receptors derive from a woman aged 18-29 years with Graves disease.

The chain carries TRBV6-1 and TRBJ2-1; 10 nucleotides match TRBD1. The length of the CDR3 is 16 residues. From germline, CDR1 is MNHNS and CDR2 SASEGT. After removal of 5 bases from V and 4 bases from J, the junction contained 8 bases not matched to a gene. CDR3 DNA: TGTGCCAGCAGTCGAGATCGGACAGGGGGGTACAATGAGCAGTTCTTC. Amino acid sequence: CASSRDRTGGYNEQFF.

In its sample, this clonotype was seen a few times. The J gene is TRBJ2-1, the V gene TRBV5-4; 7 nucleotides match TRBD2. The V gene end was trimmed by 0 bases and the J gene end by 6 bases; junction bases not matched to a gene: 6. CDR3 length: 15 amino acids. Germline values: CDR1 SGHNT, CDR2 YYREEE (reference sequence). The CDR3 region has the DNA TGTGCCAGCAGCTTGGGGGGAGGGCGTAGCAATGAGCAGTTCTTC. This translates into CASSLGGGRSNEQFF.

The V call is TRBV30, the J call TRBJ2-6; 9 bases align to TRBD1. Germline-derived CDR1 and CDR2 are GTSNPN and SVGIG (reference sequence). V dropped 5 bases and J dropped 1; count of bases not matched to a gene: 3. The length of the CDR3 is 15 residues. The CDR3 region has the DNA TGTGCCTGGCAACAGGGGGCGTCTGGGGCCAACGTCCTGACTTTC. Encoded protein: CAWQQGASGANVLTF.

This chain joins TRBV18 and TRBJ1-5, with D perhaps matching TRBD1 (6 bases). This CDR3 comprises 14 residues. Germline assignment: CDR1 KGHSH and CDR2 LQKENI. V was cut by 4 bases and J by 5 bases, with 12 bases left in between. The CDR3 bases are TGTGCCAGCTCACAACAGGGCGACGATCAGCCCCAGCATTTT. This encodes CASSQQGDDQPQHF. The entire variable domain, with the rest obtained from reference TRBV18 and TRBJ1-5, is as follows: NAGVMQNPRHLVRRRGQEARLRCSPMKGHSHVYWYRQLPEEGLKFMVYLQKENIIDESGMPKERFSAEFPKEGPSILRIQQVVRGDSAAYFCASSQQGDDQPQHFGDGTRLSIL.

This sequence joins TRBV24-1 and TRBJ2-2; the D is unclear. Germline V CDR1 and CDR2: KGHDR, SFDVKD. CDR3 size: 13 residues. V gave up 4 bases and J gave up 2 bases, with 4 bases separating them. DNA of the CDR3: TGTGCCACCAGTGAGACCAACACCGGGGAGCTGTTTTTT. Its protein is CATSETNTGELFF.

Concerning this clonotype: Since a far larger clone is one base different, this is likely a read error. V and J are TRBV12-3 or TRBV12-4 and TRBJ1-1; D remains unclear. The CDR3 consists of 15 residues. The CDR3 spells CASSQDWGGNTKAFF. The CDR3 nucleotides read TGTGCCAGCAGCCAAGATTGGGGAGGTAACACTAAAGCTTTCTTT.

This clonotype was seen more than once but under ten times. CDR3: CASSLLFQQGTDTQYF. CDR3 sequence (DNA): TGTGCCAGCAGCTTACTGTTTCAGCAGGGGACAGATACGCAGTATTTT. V usage is TRBV7-6 and J usage is TRBJ2-3; D might be TRBD1 (6 bases). CDR3 length: 16 amino acids. V was pared by 2 bases and J by 3 bases, with 15 bases between. Looked up from germline, CDR1 is SGHVS and CDR2 is FNYEAQ.

This clonotype was found many times. This chain uses TRBV5-1 with TRBJ2-3; D is ambiguous. Between the trimmed V and J ends, which lost 0 bases and 2 bases, there was a span of 10 bases. The germline V gene encodes CDR1 SGHRS and CDR2 YFSETQ. CDR3 length: 15 residues. The CDR3 region has the DNA TGCGCCAGCAGCTTGGTGGGGTCCTTCACAGATACGCAGTATTTT. Its translation is CASSLVGSFTDTQYF.

This clonotype appeared a few times. This sequence joins TRBV9 and TRBJ1-4; D not resolved. Trimming pared 3 bases from V and 0 bases from J, leaving 12 bases between. The CDR3 extends over 16 amino acids. Per germline, CDR1 SGDLS and CDR2 YYNGEE. In DNA, the CDR3 is TGTGCCAGCAGCGCCCGGGGAGGGACAACTAATGAAAAACTGTTTTTT. Protein product: CASSARGGTTNEKLFF. The full variable domain, completed using reference TRBV9 and TRBJ1-4, is DSGVTQTPKHLITATGQRVTLRCSPRSGDLSVYWYQQSLDQGLQFLIQYYNGEERAKGNILERFSAQQFPDLHSELNLSSLELGDSALYFCASSARGGTTNEKLFFGSGTQLSVL.

This clonotype was observed many times. The chain is built from TRBV20-1 and TRBJ2-7, with D maybe TRBD2 (6 bases). Looked up from germline, CDR1 is DFQATT and CDR2 is SNEGSKA (reference sequence). The V end was cut by 5 bases, the J end by 3 bases, with 17 bases between. The CDR3 is 14 amino acids. CDR3: CSAPSGGDIYEQYF. CDR3 nucleotide sequence: TGCAGTGCTCCGTCGGGCGGGGATATCTACGAGCAGTACTTC.

This clonotype has more than one count but fewer than ten. The chain combines TRBV19 with TRBJ2-1; unclear D gene. The CDR3 consists of 12 residues. Germline V CDR1 and CDR2: LNHDA, SQIVND (reference sequence). Between the trimmed V and J ends, which lost 3 bases and 7 bases, there was a span of 7 bases. The CDR3 DNA reads as TGTGCCAGTAGTATCGTAGGAAATGAGCAGTTCTTC. Residues: CASSIVGNEQFF.

J is TRBJ1-1 and V is TRBV24-1; no definite D call. The germline gives CDR1 KGHDR, CDR2 SFDVKD. This CDR3 comprises 13 residues. V lost 4 bases to trimming and J lost 1 base, with 6 bases between them. The CDR3: CATSDLTNTEAFF. CDR3 bases: TGTGCCACCAGTGACCTAACGAACACTGAAGCTTTCTTT.

This clonotype has only a few counts. The genes are TRBV19 and TRBJ2-1; 10 bases map to TRBD2. The CDR3 extends over 16 amino acids. The V gene's germline CDR1 is LNHDA and CDR2 SQIVND (reference sequence). V lost 1 base to trimming and J lost 7 bases; unmatched junction nucleotides: 7. The CDR3 reads CASSIVASGGGNEQFF. DNA for the CDR3: TGTGCCAGTAGTATAGTTGCAAGCGGGGGGGGAAATGAGCAGTTCTTC.

The DNA of the CDR3 is TGCGCCAGCAGCAGCCAAGGGACTAGCGGGAGGACCACAGATACGCAGTATTTT. Translated: CASSSQGTSGRTTDTQYF. This chain connects TRBV5-1 to TRBJ2-3; the match to TRBD2 covers 15 bases. V dropped 4 bases and J dropped 2; count of bases not matched to a gene: 8. Per the germline V gene, CDR1 is SGHRS and CDR2 is YFSETQ. The CDR3 length is 18 residues.

The chain employs TRBV4-2 and TRBJ1-2; D is perhaps TRBD1 (5 bases). Per the germline V gene, CDR1 is LGHNA and CDR2 is YNFKEQ. Between the trimmed V and J ends, which lost 0 bases and 2 bases, there was a span of 19 bases. The CDR3 is 18 residues long. As DNA, the CDR3 is TGTGCCAGCAGCCAAGACCTGCCCGGGGACTCACTGAACTATGGCTACACCTTC. This gives the protein CASSQDLPGDSLNYGYTF.

This clonotype was detected a few times. The genes are TRBV18 and TRBJ1-2; perhaps TRBD1 as D (6 bases). The CDR3 length is 15 residues. CDR1 and CDR2 (germline): KGHSH, LQKENI. The V end was cut by 3 bases, the J end by 3 bases, with 14 bases between. CDR3 nucleotides: TGTGCCAGCTCACCGATGGGGGCGGTGGACTATGGCTACACCTTC. It specifies CASSPMGAVDYGYTF.

This clonotype has only a few counts. The chain joins TRBV7-6 to TRBJ2-2, with 10 nucleotides matching TRBD2. CDR3 size: 18 residues. The germline gives CDR1 SGHVS, CDR2 FNYEAQ. V shed 5 bases and J 4 bases; nucleotides not matched to a gene: 13. For the CDR3, the DNA is TGTGCCAGCAGCCCCGGGACTAGCGCCCAAGTGGGCACCGGGGAGCTGTTTTTT. Its translation: CASSPGTSAQVGTGELFF.

This clonotype occurred a few times. The J gene is TRBJ1-2, the V gene TRBV29-1, with D unresolved. Trimming stripped 7 bases from V and 0 bases from J, with 9 bases between. The germline gives CDR1 SQVTM, CDR2 ANQGSEA. The CDR3 has 12 residues. The DNA of the CDR3 is TGCAGCGCACGGGATTCTAACTATGGCTACACCTTC. This gives the protein CSARDSNYGYTF.

This clonotype was detected many times. Relative to the germline gene, one junction end is altered; a read error may explain this. The chain couples TRBV5-1 to TRBJ2-7; 8 bases line up with TRBD2. CDR3 length: 14 amino acids. The germline V gene has CDR1 SGHRS and CDR2 YFSETQ. Here the CDR3 reads CASSPSSGSYEQYF. Written as DNA, the CDR3 is TGTGCCAGCAGCCCCTCTAGCGGGTCCTACGAGCAGTACTTC.

This clonotype was seen a few times. The chain couples TRBV12-3 or TRBV12-4 to TRBJ1-2; D is unclear. V lost 6 bases to trimming and J lost 5 bases, with 10 bases between them. This CDR3 has 12 amino acids. CDR3 residues: CASSPDLYGYTF. The DNA for the CDR3 is TGTGCCAGCAGCCCGGACCTATATGGCTACACCTTC.

The chain joins TRBV4-1 to TRBJ2-7; 10 nucleotides match TRBD1. The CDR3 sequence is 17 residues long. V lost 1 base, J lost 1 base, and 7 bases stayed unmatched. Germline V lookup: CDR1 MGHRA, CDR2 YSYEKL. The CDR3 DNA follows: TGCGCCAGCAGCCAAGCGAGGGACAGGGGACCGTCCTACGAGCAGTACTTC. Its translation: CASSQARDRGPSYEQYF.